This T cell receptor (beta chain) was sequenced during a study of monozygotic twins with cystic fibrosis. Method: immunoSEQ multiplex PCR; TCRdb's copy keeps in-frame clones and lacks some. The sample has 20,000 to 30,000 clones; 96% are singletons. Per the germline V gene, CDR1 is MDHEN and CDR2 is SYDVKM. V was clipped by 2 bases and J by 0 bases, with 8 bases between them. CDR3 length: 15 residues. The specimen sequenced was blood. The chain recombines TRBV28 with TRBJ1-3; D remains ambiguous. This TCR was recovered from a girl between 2 and 10 years old with cystic fibrosis. The CDR3: CASSLGQYSGNTIYF. The CDR3, as DNA: TGTGCCAGCAGTTTAGGGCAGTACTCTGGAAACACCATATATTTT.